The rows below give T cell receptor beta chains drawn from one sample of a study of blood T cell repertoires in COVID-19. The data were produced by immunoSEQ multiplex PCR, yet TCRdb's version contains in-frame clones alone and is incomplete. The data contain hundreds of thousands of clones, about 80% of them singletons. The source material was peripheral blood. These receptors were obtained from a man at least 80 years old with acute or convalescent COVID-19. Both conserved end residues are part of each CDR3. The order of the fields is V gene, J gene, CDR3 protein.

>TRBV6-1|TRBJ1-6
CASSERQAPKGNSPLHF
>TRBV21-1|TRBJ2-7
CASSKLRFSYEQYF
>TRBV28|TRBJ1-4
CASTMAGGDEKLFF
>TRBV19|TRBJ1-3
CASSLGQGTGNTIYF
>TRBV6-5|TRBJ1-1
CASTDRGNTEAFF
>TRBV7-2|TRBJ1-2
CASSSYSGTGGIGYTF
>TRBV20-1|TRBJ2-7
CSAATRSEQYF
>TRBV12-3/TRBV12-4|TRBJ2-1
CASSFSGTGEQFF
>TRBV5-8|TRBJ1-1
CASSFDGRMNTEAFF
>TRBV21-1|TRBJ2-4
CASSKEGVRAKNIQYF
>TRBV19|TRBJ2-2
CASSIDRRNTGELFF
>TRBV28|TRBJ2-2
CASRPPPGQGMTGELFF
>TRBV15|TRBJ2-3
CATSRTRGEVEAQYF
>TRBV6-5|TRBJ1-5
CASSYASGPQHF
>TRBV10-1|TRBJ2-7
CASSPSGAYEQYF
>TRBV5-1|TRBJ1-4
CASSPGTGVGFGTNEKLFF
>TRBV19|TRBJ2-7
CASSIGTASYEQYF
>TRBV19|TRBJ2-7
CASSGTGGHYEQYF
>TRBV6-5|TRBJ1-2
CASRRQGNINYGYTF
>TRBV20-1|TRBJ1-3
CSASVSGNTIYF
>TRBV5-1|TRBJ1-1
CASSLETGITEAFF
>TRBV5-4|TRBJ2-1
CASRDSTYNEQFF
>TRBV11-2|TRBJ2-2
CASSPWGVVNTGELFF
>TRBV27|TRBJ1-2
CASSLGGAYGYTF
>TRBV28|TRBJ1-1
CASRQERHEAFF
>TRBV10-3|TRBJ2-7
CAISGTELMGEQYF
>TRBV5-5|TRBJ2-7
CASSLGVHGGEQYF
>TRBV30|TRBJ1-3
CAWSVVGQGGGNTIYF
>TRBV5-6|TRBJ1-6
CASSSPGYSPLHF